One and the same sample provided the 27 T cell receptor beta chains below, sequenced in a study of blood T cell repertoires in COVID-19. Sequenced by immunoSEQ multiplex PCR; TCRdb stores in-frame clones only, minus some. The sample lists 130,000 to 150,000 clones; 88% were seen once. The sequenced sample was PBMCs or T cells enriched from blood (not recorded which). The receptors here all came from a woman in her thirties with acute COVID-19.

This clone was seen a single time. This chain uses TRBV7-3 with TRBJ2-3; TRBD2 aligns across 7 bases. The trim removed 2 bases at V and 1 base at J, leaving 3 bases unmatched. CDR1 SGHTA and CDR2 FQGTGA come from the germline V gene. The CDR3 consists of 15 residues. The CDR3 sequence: CASSLLGLGTDTQYF. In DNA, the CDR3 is TGTGCCAGCAGCTTACTCGGACTAGGCACAGATACGCAGTATTTT.

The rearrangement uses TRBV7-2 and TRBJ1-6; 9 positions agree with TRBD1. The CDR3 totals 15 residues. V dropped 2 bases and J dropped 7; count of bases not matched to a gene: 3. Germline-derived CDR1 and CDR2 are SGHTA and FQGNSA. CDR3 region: CASSLLGQGNSPLHF. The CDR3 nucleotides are TGTGCCAGCAGCTTACTGGGACAGGGAAATTCACCCCTCCACTTT. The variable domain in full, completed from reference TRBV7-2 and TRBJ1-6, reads GAGVSQSPSNKVTEKGKDVELRCDPISGHTALYWYRQSLGQGLEFLIYFQGNSAPDKSGLPSDRFSAERTGGSVSTLTIQRTQQEDSAVYLCASSLLGQGNSPLHFGNGTRLTVT.

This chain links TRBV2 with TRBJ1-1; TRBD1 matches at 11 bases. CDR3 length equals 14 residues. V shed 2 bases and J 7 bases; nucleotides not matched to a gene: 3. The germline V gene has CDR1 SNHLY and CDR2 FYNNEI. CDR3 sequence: CASSEPGQGVEAFF. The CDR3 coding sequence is TGTGCCAGCAGTGAACCGGGACAGGGGGTTGAAGCTTTCTTT. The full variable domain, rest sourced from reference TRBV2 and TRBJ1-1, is EPEVTQTPSHQVTQMGQEVILRCVPISNHLYFYWYRQILGQKVEFLVSFYNNEISEKSEIFDDQFSVERPDGSNFTLKIRSTKLEDSAMYFCASSEPGQGVEAFFGQGTRLTVV.

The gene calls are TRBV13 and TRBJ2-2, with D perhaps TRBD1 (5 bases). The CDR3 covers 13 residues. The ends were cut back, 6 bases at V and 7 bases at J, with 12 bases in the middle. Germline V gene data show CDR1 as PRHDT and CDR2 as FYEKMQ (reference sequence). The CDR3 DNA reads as TGTGCCAGCAGTTCAATTAGGGGCGGGGAGCTGTTTTTT. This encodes CASSSIRGGELFF. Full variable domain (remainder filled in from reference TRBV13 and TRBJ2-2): AAGVIQSPRHLIKEKRETATLKCYPIPRHDTVYWYQQGPGQDPQFLISFYEKMQSDKGSIPDRFSAQQFSDYHSELNMSSLELGDSALYFCASSSIRGGELFFGEGSRLTVL.

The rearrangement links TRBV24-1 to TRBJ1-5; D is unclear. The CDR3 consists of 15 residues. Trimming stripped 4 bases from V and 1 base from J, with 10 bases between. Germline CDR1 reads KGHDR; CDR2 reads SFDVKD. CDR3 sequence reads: CATSDRAGSNQPQHF. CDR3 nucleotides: TGTGCCACCAGTGACCGGGCGGGAAGCAATCAGCCCCAGCATTTT.

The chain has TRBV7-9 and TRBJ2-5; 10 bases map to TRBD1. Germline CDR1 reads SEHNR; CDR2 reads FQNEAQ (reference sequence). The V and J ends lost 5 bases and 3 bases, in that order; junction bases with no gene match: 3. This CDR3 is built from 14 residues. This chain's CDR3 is CASSRGTGEETQYF. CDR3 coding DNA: TGTGCCAGCAGCCGCGGGACAGGGGAAGAGACCCAGTACTTC.

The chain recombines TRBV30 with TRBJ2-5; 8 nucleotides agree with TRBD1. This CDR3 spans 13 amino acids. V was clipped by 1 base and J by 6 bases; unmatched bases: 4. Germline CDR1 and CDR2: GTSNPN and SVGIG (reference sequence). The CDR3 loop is CAWSGQGLQTQYF. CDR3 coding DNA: TGTGCCTGGAGTGGACAGGGGTTGCAGACCCAGTACTTC.

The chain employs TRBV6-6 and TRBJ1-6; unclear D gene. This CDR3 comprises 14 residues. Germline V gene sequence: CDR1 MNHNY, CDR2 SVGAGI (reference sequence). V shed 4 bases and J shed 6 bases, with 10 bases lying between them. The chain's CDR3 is CASSWQAGNSPLHF. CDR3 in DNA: TGTGCCAGCAGTTGGCAGGCGGGTAATTCACCCCTCCACTTT.

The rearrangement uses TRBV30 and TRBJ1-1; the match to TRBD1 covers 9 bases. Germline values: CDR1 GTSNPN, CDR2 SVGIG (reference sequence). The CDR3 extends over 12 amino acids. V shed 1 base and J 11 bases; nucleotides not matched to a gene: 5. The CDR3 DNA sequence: TGTGCCTGGAGTGAAACAGGGGGCAGGGCTTTCTTT. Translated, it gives CAWSETGGRAFF.

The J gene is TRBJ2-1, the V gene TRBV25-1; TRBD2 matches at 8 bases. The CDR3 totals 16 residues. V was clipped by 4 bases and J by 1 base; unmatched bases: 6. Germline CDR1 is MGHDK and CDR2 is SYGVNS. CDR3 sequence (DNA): TGTGCCAGCAGTGCATTCCCTAGCGGGTCCTACAATGAGCAGTTCTTC. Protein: CASSAFPSGSYNEQFF.

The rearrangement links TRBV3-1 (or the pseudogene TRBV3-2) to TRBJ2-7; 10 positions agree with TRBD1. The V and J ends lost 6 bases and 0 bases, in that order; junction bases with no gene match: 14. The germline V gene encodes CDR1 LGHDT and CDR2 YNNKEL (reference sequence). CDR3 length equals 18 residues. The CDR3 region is CASSPKMGQGPFSYEQYF. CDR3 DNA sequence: TGTGCCAGCAGTCCCAAAATGGGACAGGGGCCCTTCTCCTACGAGCAGTACTTC.

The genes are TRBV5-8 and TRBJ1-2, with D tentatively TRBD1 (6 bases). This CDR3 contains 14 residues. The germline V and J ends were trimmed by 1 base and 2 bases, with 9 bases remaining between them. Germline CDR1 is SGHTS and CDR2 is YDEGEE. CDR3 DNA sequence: TGTGCCAGCAGCTTGCTGGGGGCGAACTATGGCTACACCTTC. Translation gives CASSLLGANYGYTF.

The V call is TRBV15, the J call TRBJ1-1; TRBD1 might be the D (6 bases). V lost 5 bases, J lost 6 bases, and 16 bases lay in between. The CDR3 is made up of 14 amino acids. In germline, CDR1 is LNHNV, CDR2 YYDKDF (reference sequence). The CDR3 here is CATSSVTGPSEAFF. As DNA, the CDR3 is TGTGCCACCAGCTCCGTGACAGGTCCTTCTGAAGCTTTCTTT.

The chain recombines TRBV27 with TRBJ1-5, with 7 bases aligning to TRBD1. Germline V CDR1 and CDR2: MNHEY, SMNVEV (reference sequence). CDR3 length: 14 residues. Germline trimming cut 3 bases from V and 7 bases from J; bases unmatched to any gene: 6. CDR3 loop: CASSFTGESQPQHF. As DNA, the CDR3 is TGTGCCAGCAGTTTTACAGGGGAATCGCAGCCCCAGCATTTT.

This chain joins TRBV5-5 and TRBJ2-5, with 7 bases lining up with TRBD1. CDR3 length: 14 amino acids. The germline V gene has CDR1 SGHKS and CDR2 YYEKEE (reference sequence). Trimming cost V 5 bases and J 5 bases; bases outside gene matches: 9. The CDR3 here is CASSTRQGMETQYF. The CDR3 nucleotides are TGTGCCAGCAGTACGAGACAGGGAATGGAGACCCAGTACTTC. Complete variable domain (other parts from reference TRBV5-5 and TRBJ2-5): DAGVTQSPTHLIKTRGQQVTLRCSPISGHKSVSWYQQVLGQGPQFIFQYYEKEERGRGNFPDRFSARQFPNYSSELNVNALLLGDSALYLCASSTRQGMETQYFGPGTRLLVL.

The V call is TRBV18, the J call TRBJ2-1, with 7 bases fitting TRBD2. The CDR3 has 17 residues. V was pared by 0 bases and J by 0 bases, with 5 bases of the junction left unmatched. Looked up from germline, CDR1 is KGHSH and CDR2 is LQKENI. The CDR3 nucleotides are TGTGCCAGCTCACCACCCCTAGGCGGGAGCTCCTACAATGAGCAGTTCTTC. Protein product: CASSPPLGGSSYNEQFF.

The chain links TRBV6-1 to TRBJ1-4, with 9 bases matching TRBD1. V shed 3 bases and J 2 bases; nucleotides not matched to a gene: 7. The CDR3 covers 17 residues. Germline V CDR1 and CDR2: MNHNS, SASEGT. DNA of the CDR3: TGTGCCAGCAGTGACGGGACAGGGTTATTCACTAATGAAAAACTGTTTTTT. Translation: CASSDGTGLFTNEKLFF.

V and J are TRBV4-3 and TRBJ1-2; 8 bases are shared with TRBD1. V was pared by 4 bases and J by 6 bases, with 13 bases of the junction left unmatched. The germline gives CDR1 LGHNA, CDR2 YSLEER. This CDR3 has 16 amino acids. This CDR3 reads CASSPDPGGLGNGYTF. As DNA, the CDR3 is TGCGCCAGCAGCCCGGACCCAGGGGGCTTAGGGAATGGCTACACCTTC.

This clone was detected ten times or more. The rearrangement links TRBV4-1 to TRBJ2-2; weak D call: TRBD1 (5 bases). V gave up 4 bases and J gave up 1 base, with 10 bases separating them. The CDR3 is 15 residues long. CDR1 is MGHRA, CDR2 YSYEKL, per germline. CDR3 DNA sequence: TGCGCCAGCAGCCCGACAGCGCGGAACACCGGGGAGCTGTTTTTT. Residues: CASSPTARNTGELFF.

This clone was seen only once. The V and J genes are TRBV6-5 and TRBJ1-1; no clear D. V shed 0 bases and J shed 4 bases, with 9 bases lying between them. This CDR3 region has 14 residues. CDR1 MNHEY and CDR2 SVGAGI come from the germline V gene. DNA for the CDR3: TGTGCCAGCAGTTACTCGAGGTTTGGCACTGAAGCTTTCTTT. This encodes CASSYSRFGTEAFF.

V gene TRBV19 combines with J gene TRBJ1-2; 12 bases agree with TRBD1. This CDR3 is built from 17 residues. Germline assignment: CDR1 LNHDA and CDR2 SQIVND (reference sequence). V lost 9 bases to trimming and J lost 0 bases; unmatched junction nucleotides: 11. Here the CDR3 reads CASHSKGQGAANYGYTF. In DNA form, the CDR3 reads TGTGCCAGCCATAGTAAGGGACAGGGGGCGGCTAACTATGGCTACACCTTC.

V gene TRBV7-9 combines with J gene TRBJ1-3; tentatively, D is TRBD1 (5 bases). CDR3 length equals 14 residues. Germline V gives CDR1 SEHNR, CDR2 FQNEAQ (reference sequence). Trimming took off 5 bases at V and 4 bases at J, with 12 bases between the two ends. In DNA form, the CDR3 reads TGTGCCAGCAGCCGTGGCGGGGCCGGAAACACCATATATTTT. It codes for CASSRGGAGNTIYF.

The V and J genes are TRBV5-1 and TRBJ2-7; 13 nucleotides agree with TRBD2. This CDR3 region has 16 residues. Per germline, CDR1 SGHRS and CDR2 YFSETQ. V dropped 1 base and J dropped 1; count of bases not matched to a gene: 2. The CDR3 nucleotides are TGCGCCAGCAGCTTGATGACTAGCGGGAGGTCCTACGAGCAGTACTTC. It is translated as CASSLMTSGRSYEQYF.

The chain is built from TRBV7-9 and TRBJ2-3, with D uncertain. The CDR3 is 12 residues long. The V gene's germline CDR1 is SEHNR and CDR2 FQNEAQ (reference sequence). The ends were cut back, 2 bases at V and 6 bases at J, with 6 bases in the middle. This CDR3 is CASSLTQDTQYF. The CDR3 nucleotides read TGTGCCAGCAGCTTAACACAGGATACGCAGTATTTT. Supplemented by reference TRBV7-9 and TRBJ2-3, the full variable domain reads DTGVSQNPRHKITKRGQNVTFRCDPISEHNRLYWYRQTLGQGPEFLTYFQNEAQLEKSRLLSDRFSAERPKGSFSTLEIQRTEQGDSAMYLCASSLTQDTQYFGPGTRLTVL.

The CDR3 DNA sequence: TGTGCCAGCAGTGAGCCCGGGACAGCTTACAATGAGCAGTTCTTC. Translated, it gives CASSEPGTAYNEQFF. The rearrangement links TRBV6-4 to TRBJ2-1; TRBD1 matches 7 bases. This CDR3 is 15 amino acids long. Germline V gene lookup returns CDR1 MRHNA and CDR2 SNTAGT. The ends lost 3 bases at V and 4 bases at J; junction bases unmatched: 6.

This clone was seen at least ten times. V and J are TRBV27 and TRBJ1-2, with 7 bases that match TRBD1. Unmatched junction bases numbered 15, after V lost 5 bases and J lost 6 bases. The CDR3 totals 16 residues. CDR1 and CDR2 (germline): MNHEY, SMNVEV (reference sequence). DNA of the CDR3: TGTGCCAGCAGTATCATCCGGGACAGCTTCCTCCATGGCTACACCTTC. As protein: CASSIIRDSFLHGYTF.

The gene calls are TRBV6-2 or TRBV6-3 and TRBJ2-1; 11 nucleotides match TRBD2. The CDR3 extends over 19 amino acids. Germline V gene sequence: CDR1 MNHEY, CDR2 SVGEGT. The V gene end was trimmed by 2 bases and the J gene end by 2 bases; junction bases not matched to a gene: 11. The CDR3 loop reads CASSYTLRLAGGTYNEQFF. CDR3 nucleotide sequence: TGTGCCAGCAGTTACACCCTCCGGCTAGCGGGAGGCACCTACAATGAGCAGTTCTTC.